This is a list of T cell receptor beta chains from one sample in a study of blood T cell repertoires in COVID-19. Here immunoSEQ multiplex PCR was the method, and the copy in TCRdb shows in-frame clones only, minus some. The data hold around 230,000 clones, with just under 90% observed a single time. The sequenced sample consisted of PBMCs or T cells enriched from blood (not recorded which). The receptors come from a woman in her 30s with acute COVID-19. The CDR3 runs from the conserved cysteine through the conserved F or W.

j_call v_call cdr3_aa
TRBJ2-7 TRBV27 CASSLFRLPGGHEQYF
TRBJ1-5 TRBV30 CAWSVGSGQPQHF
TRBJ1-4 TRBV28 CASSPWPPTNEKLFF
TRBJ1-4 TRBV11-2 CASSDTTGVGEKLFF
TRBJ1-5 TRBV7-8 CASSLQGGGFGNQPQHF
TRBJ2-1 TRBV11-2 CASSLLSPNNEQFF
TRBJ1-1 TRBV6-5 CASKLRGNTEAFF
TRBJ1-4 TRBV7-6 CASSLVGATNEKLFF
TRBJ2-6 TRBV2 CASSEPAAGANVLTF
TRBJ2-2 TRBV5-6 CASSLDGGGATGELFF
TRBJ2-5 TRBV14 CASSQGVTSGLQETQYF
TRBJ1-6 TRBV10-3 CAISESIGHGGDNSPLHF
TRBJ2-4 TRBV2 CASNLDRGLENIQYF
TRBJ1-2 TRBV29-1 CSVGGYGVDYGYTF
TRBJ2-1 TRBV29-1 CSGVWDRGRSEQFF
TRBJ2-7 TRBV7-7 CASSPRTDSSYEQYF
TRBJ2-1 TRBV7-8 CASSLGSGGADEQFF
TRBJ1-5 TRBV28 CASSYFLGEGNQPQHF
TRBJ2-7 TRBV19 CASNAGGAGEQYF
TRBJ1-1 TRBV29-1 CSPTTTGNTEAFF
TRBJ1-4 TRBV5-1 CASSLVDEGGGEKLFF
TRBJ2-7 TRBV6-5 CASSLQGTSYEQYF
TRBJ2-7 TRBV24-1 CATSDLFGYEQYF
TRBJ2-1 TRBV10-2 CASSGGLIEQFF
TRBJ1-1 TRBV5-1 CASSLNRGGEAFF
TRBJ2-3 TRBV11-2 CASSPGGTGGRITDTQYF
TRBJ1-1 TRBV5-5 CASSLTADTEAFF
TRBJ1-3 TRBV18 CASSPSAQGGNTIYF
TRBJ2-1 TRBV3-1/TRBV3-2 CASSQASSGNLNRFF
TRBJ1-1 TRBV15 CATSRDEGTEAFF
TRBJ2-7 TRBV11-2 CASSPVSVAGGTYEQYF
TRBJ1-4 TRBV6-5 CASSYSGATNEKLFF
TRBJ1-1 TRBV11-2 CASSFRLSDQANTEAFF
TRBJ2-1 TRBV19 CASSIRLGQGYYNEQFF
TRBJ2-1 TRBV4-1 CASSQVSEQFF
TRBJ2-1 TRBV4-1 CASSQEGTSEYNEQFF
TRBJ2-1 TRBV3-1/TRBV3-2 CASSLIAGWSYNEQFF
TRBJ2-1 TRBV9 CASSMGQGARNEQFF
TRBJ1-3 TRBV30 CAWATATRGSGNTIYF
TRBJ1-1 TRBV4-1 CASSHRGGTEAFF
TRBJ2-3 TRBV29-1 CSVLTLRTDTQYF
TRBJ1-1 TRBV30 CAWSRGRGLTEAFF
TRBJ2-7 TRBV4-3 CASSQALAGNSYEQYF
TRBJ1-5 TRBV9 CASSGRSNQPQHF
TRBJ2-3 TRBV10-3 CAITFSYFSTDTQYF
TRBJ1-2 TRBV14 CASSQDPRRQGRDGYTF
TRBJ2-3 TRBV5-4 CASSLGASGGADTQYF
TRBJ2-3 TRBV9 CASTLGGGDTQYF
TRBJ1-2 TRBV14 CASSQRKGQAYGYTF
TRBJ2-2 TRBV19 CASSIPGGNTGELFF
TRBJ2-5 TRBV27 CASSRGFQETQYF